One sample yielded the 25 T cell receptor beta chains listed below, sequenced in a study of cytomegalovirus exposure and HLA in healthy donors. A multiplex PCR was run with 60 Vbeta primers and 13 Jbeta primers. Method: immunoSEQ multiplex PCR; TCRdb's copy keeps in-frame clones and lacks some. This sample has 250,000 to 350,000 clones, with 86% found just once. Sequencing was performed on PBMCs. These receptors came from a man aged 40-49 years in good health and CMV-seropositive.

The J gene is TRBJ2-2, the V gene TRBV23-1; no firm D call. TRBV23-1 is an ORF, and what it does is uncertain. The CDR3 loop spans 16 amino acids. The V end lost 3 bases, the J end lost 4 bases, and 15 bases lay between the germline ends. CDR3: CASSHKTFALTGELFF. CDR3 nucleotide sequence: TGCGCCAGCAGTCATAAGACATTTGCCCTCACCGGGGAGCTGTTTTTT.

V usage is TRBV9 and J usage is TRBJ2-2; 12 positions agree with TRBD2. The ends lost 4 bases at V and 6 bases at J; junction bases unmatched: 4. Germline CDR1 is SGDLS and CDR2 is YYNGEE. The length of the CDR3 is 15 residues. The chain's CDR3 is CASSLRLAGAGELFF. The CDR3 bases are TGTGCCAGCAGCCTGAGACTAGCGGGGGCCGGGGAGCTGTTTTTT.

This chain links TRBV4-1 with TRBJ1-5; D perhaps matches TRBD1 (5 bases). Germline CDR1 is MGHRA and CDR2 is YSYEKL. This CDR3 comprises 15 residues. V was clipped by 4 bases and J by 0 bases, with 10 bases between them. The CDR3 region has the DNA TGCGCCAGCAGCCCCTTACAGGCTAGCAATCAGCCCCAGCATTTT. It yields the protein CASSPLQASNQPQHF.

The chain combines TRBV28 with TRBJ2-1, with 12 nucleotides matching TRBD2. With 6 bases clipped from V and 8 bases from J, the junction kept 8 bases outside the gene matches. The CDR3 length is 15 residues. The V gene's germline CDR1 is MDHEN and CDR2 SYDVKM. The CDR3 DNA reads TGTGCCAGCAGAACACTAGCGGGAGGTTGGTATGAGCAGTTCTTC. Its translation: CASRTLAGGWYEQFF.

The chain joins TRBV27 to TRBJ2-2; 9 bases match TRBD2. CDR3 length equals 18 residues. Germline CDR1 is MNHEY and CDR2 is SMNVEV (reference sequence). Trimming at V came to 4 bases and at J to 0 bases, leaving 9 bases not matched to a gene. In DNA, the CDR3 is TGTGCCAGCAGTTCCCGGGCTAGCGGGATATCGAACACCGGGGAGCTGTTTTTT. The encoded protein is CASSSRASGISNTGELFF.

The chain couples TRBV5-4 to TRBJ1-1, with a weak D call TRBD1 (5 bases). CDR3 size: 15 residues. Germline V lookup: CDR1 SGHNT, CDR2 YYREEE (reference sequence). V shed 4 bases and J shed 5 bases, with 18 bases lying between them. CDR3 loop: CASSPRGVGDTEAFF. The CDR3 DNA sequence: TGTGCCAGCAGCCCACGGGGGGTAGGGGATACTGAAGCTTTCTTT.

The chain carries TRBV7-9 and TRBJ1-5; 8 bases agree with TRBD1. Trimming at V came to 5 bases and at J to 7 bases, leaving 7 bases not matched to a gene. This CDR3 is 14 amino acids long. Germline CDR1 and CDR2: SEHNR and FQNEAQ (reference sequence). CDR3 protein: CASSDGTGGQPQHF. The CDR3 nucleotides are TGTGCCAGCAGCGACGGGACAGGCGGACAGCCCCAGCATTTT.

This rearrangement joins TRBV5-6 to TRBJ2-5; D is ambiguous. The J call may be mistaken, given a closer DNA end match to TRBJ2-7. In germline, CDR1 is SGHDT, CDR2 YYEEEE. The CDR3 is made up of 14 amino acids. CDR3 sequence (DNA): TGTGCCAGCAGCTTGGCAGGCATTTCCTACGAGCAGTACTTC. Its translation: CASSLAGISYEQYF.

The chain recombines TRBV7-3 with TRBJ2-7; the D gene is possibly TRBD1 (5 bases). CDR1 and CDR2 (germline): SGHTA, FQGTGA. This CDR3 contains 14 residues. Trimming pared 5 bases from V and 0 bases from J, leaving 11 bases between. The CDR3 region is CASSLGTGSYEQYF. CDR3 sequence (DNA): TGTGCCAGCAGCCTAGGTACAGGCTCCTACGAGCAGTACTTC.

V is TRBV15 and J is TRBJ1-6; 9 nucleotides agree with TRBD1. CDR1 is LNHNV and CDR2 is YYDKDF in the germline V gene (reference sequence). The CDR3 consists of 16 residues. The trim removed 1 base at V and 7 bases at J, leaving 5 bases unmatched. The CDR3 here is CATSRGDRVPNSPLHF. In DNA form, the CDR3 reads TGTGCCACCAGCAGAGGGGACAGGGTCCCGAATTCACCCCTCCACTTT.

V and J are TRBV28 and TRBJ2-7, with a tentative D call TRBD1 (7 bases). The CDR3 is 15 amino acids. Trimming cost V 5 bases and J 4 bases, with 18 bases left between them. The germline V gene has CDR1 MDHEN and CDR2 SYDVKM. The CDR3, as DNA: TGTGCCAGCAGTACGATAACAGGGGCGGGATACGAGCAGTACTTC. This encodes CASSTITGAGYEQYF.

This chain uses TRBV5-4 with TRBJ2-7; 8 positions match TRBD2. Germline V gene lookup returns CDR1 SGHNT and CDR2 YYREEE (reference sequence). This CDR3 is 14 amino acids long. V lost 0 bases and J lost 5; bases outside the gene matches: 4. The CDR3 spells CASSLVSGSNEQYF. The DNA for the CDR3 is TGTGCCAGCAGCTTGGTCAGCGGGAGTAACGAGCAGTACTTC.

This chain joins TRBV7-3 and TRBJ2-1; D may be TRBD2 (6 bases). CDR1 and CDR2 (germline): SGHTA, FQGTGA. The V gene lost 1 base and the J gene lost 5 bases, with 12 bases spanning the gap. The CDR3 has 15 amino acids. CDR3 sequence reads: CASSLNGGTNNEQFF. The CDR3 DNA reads TGTGCCAGCAGCTTAAACGGCGGGACCAACAATGAGCAGTTCTTC.

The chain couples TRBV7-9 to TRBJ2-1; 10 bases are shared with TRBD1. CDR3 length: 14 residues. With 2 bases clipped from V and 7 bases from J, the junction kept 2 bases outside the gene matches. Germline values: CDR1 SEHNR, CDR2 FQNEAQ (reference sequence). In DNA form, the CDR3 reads TGTGCCAGCAGCTTATGGACAGGGGGAAATGAGCAGTTCTTC. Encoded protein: CASSLWTGGNEQFF.

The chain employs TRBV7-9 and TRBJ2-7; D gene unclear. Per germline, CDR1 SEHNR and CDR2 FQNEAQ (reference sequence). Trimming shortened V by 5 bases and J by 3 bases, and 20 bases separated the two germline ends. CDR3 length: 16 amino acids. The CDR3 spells CASSPLGAAMLYEQYF. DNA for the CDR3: TGTGCCAGCAGCCCCCTAGGCGCAGCGATGCTCTACGAGCAGTACTTC. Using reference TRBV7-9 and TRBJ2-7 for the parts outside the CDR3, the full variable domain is DTGVSQNPRHKITKRGQNVTFRCDPISEHNRLYWYRQTLGQGPEFLTYFQNEAQLEKSRLLSDRFSAERPKGSFSTLEIQRTEQGDSAMYLCASSPLGAAMLYEQYFGPGTRLTVT.

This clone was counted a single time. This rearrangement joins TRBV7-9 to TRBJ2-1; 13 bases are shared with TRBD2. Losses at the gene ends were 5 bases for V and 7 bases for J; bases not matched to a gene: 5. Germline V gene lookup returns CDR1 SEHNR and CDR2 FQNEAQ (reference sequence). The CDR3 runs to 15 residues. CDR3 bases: TGTGCCAGCAGCAGGACTAGCGGGAGAAGTAATGAGCAGTTCTTC. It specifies CASSRTSGRSNEQFF.

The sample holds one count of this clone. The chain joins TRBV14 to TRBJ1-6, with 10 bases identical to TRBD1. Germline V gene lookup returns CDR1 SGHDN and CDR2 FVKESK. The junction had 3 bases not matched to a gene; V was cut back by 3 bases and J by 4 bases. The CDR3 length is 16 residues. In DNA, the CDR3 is TGTGCCAGCAGCCAGGGGGACAGGGGATATAATTCACCCCTCCACTTT. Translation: CASSQGDRGYNSPLHF.

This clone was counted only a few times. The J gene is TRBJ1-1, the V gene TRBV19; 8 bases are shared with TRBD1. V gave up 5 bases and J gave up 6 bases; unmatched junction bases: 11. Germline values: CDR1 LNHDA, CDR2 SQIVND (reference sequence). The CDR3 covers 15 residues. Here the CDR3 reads CASSARTGIRPEAFF. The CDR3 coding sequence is TGTGCCAGTAGTGCCCGGACAGGGATTCGTCCTGAAGCTTTCTTT.

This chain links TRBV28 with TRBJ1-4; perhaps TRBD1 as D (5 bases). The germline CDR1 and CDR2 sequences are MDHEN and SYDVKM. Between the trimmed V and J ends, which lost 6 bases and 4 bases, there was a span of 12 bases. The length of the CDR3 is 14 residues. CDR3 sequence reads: CASSLDRVNEKLFF. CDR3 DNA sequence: TGTGCCAGCAGCCTAGACAGAGTTAATGAAAAACTGTTTTTT.

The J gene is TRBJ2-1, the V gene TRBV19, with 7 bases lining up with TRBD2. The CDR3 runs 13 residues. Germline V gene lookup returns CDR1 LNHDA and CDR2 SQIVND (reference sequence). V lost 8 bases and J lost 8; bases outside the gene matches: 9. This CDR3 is CASRGPAGDEQFF. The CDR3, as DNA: TGTGCCAGTCGAGGGCCCGCGGGGGATGAGCAGTTCTTC.

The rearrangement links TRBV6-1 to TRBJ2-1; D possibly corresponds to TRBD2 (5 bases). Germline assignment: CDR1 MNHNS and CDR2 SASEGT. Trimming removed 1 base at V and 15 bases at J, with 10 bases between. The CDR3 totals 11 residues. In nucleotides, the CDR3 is TGTGCCAGCAGTGAAGGGGGAGTTCGGTTCTTC. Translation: CASSEGGVRFF.

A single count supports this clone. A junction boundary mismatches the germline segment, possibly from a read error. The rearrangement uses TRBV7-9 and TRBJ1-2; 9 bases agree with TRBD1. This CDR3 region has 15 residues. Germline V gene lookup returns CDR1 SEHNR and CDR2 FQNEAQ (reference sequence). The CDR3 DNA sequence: TGTTCCAGCAGCTTACCGGGACAGGGTAACTATGGCTACACCTTC. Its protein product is CSSSLPGQGNYGYTF.

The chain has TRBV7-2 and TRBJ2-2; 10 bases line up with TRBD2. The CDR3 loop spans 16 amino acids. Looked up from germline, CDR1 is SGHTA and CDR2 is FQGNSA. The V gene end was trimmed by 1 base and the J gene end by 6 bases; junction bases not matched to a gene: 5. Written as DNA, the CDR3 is TGTGCCAGCAGCTTAGAAGTAGCGGGAGGTTCCGGGGAGCTGTTTTTT. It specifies CASSLEVAGGSGELFF.

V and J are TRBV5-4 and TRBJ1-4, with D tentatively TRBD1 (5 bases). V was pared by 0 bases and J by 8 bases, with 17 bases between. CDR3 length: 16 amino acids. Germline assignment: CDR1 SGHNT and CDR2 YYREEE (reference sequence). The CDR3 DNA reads TGTGCCAGCAGCTTGGCCAGGCAGGGAGGGCGGGAAAAACTGTTTTTT. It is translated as CASSLARQGGREKLFF.

The CDR3, as DNA: TGTGCCAGCAGTTTTCGGGGGTACACTGAAGCTTTCTTT. Translation gives CASSFRGYTEAFF. V is TRBV28 and J is TRBJ1-1, with D possibly TRBD1 on 5 matching bases. The CDR3 contains 13 residues. CDR1 and CDR2 (germline): MDHEN, SYDVKM. The V and J ends lost 3 bases and 3 bases respectively, with 8 bases between them.